The present entry profiles one TCR beta chain with its context. These data are taken from a study of blood T cell repertoires in COVID-19. For the study at large: Acute and convalescent COVID-19 samples came from the United States, Italy and Spain. In each case, the material was cDNA or gDNA derived from T cells, B-cell-depleted T cells, or PBMCs.

The CDR3 runs to 13 residues. The germline V gene has CDR1 KGHSH and CDR2 LQKENI. J lost 2 bases, V lost 5 bases, and 2 bases had no gene match. Libraries were prepared by immunoSEQ multiplex PCR; TCRdb keeps only in-frame clonotypes and omits some of them. The sample consists of more than 95,000 clones, nearly 90% of them appearing once. This clonotype originated in a woman over 75 with acute or convalescent COVID-19. Sequencing was performed on peripheral blood. The chain couples TRBV18 to TRBJ2-7, with 8 bases that match TRBD1. This chain's CDR3 is CASSRTGPYEQYF. The CDR3 DNA is TGTGCCAGCTCAAGGACAGGGCCCTACGAGCAGTACTTC.